Sequencing of this TCR beta chain was carried out in a study of neurological immune-mediated disorders. Study results and caveats: HTLV-1-associated myelopathy had the most TCR clonal expansion, and multiple sclerosis had the least, less than healthy controls. None of the CDR3 amino acid sequences found in expanded clones was shared across subjects. This suggests that the TCR-beta repertoires were private in all groups.

V lost 1 base to trimming and J lost 9 bases, with 11 bases between them. The CDR3 is made up of 13 amino acids. Looked up from germline, CDR1 is SGDLS and CDR2 is YYNGEE. Healthy control participants comprised blood bank volunteers in Maryland, USA. The cDNA was generated by 5'RACE with 10-nucleotide random UMIs. In TCRdb, the 5' RACE reads were re-called with MiXCR into one record per CDR3 protein. Of about 79,000 distinct CDR3 sequences listed, 14% were seen once; the top ten hold approximately 6.8%. This clonotype was seen repeatedly, ten times or more. The antigen remains unidentified. The chain combines TRBV9 with TRBJ2-1, with a tentative D call TRBD1 (6 bases). The specimen was PBMCs. The origin of this receptor is a woman between 45 and 60 years old in good health. This CDR3 is CASSVLGAGEQFF. Here the CDR3 DNA reads TGTGCCAGCAGCGTACTGGGGGCGGGTGAGCAGTTCTTC.